The sequence of this T cell receptor (beta chain) was determined in a study of CD8 T cells in Susac syndrome. RNA, at about 0.5 to 1 ug, was reverse transcribed with random hexamers. TCRdb re-called the immunoSEQ multiplex PCR reads with MiXCR, one entry per CDR3 protein. The top ten clones hold about 0.23% of a sample with fewer than 150,000 distinct CDR3 sequences, under 95% of them seen once. The CDR3 runs to 14 residues. Germline values: CDR1 SNHLY, CDR2 FYNNEI. The V and J ends lost 4 bases and 6 bases respectively, with 16 bases between them. Sample: CD8+ T cells from PBMCs. The chain employs TRBV2 and TRBJ2-7; D is unclear. This sequence originates from a human donor with multiple sclerosis. CDR3 in amino acids: CASSVDWNLGEQYF. For the CDR3, the DNA is TGTGCCAGCAGTGTCGATTGGAACCTCGGCGAGCAGTACTTC.